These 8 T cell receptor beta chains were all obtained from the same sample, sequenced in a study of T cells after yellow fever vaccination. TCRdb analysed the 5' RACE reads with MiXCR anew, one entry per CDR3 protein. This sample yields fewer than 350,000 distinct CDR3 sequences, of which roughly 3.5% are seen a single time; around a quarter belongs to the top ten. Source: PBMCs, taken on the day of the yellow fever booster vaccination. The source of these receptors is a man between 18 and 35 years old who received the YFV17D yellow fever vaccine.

Here the CDR3 reads CASRPGTSGVQGTQYF. Here the CDR3 DNA reads TGTGCCAGCAGGCCTGGGACTAGCGGGGTACAGGGGACGCAGTATTTT. This rearrangement joins TRBV12-3 or TRBV12-4 to TRBJ2-3; 13 bases are shared with TRBD2. The trim removed 6 bases at V and 9 bases at J, leaving 12 bases unmatched. The CDR3 extends over 16 amino acids.

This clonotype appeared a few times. The CDR3 DNA sequence: TGTGCCAGCAGCGTGGAGGGGGCTCGCAATGAGCAGTTCTTC. It translates to CASSVEGARNEQFF. V usage is TRBV9 and J usage is TRBJ2-1; D possibly corresponds to TRBD1 (7 bases). Trimming pared 2 bases from V and 6 bases from J, leaving 12 bases between. CDR1 is SGDLS, CDR2 YYNGEE, per germline. The CDR3 is made up of 14 amino acids.

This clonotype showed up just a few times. The CDR3 DNA reads TGTGCCAGCAGCAGGGAGGGGACAGATACGCAGTATTTT. Translating it yields CASSREGTDTQYF. The chain carries TRBV2 and TRBJ2-3; 7 bases are shared with TRBD2. Germline trimming cut 6 bases from V and 3 bases from J; bases unmatched to any gene: 3. The CDR3 consists of 13 residues. Germline V gives CDR1 SNHLY, CDR2 FYNNEI.

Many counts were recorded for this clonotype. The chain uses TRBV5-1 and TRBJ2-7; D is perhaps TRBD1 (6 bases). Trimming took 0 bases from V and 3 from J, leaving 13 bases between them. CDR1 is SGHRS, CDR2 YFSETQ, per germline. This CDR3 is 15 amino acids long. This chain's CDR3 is CASSLGGPSLYEQYV. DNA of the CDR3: TGCGCCAGCAGCTTGGGGGGGCCGTCGCTCTACGAGCAGTACGTC.

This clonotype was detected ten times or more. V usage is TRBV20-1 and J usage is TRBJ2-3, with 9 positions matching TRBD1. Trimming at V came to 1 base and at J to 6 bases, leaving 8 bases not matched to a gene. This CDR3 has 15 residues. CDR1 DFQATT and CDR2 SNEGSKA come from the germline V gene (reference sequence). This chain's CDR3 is CSARGRDRVTDTQYF. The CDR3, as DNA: TGCAGTGCTAGAGGCCGGGACAGGGTTACCGATACGCAGTATTTT.

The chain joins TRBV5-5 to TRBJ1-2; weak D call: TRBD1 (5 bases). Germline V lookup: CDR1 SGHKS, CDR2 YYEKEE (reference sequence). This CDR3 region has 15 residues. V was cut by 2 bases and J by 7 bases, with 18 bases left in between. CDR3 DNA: TGTGCCAGCAGCTTACCGGGACCCTTAGTTCTTGGCTACACCTTC. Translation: CASSLPGPLVLGYTF. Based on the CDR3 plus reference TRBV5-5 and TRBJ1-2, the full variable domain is DAGVTQSPTHLIKTRGQQVTLRCSPISGHKSVSWYQQVLGQGPQFIFQYYEKEERGRGNFPDRFSARQFPNYSSELNVNALLLGDSALYLCASSLPGPLVLGYTFGSGTRLTVV.

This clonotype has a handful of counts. DNA of the CDR3: TGTGCCAGCAGTTATTCTGTCCAGAACACTGAAGCTTTCTTT. The encoded protein is CASSYSVQNTEAFF. The V gene is TRBV6-2 or TRBV6-3, the J gene TRBJ1-1, with unresolved D. Trimming took 3 bases from V and 1 from J, leaving 9 bases between them. The CDR3 spans 14 residues. Germline V gene lookup returns CDR1 MNHEY and CDR2 SVGEGT.

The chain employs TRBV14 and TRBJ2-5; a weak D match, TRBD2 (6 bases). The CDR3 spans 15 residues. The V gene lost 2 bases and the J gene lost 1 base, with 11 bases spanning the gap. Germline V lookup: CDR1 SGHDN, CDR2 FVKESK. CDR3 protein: CASSQLSGPQETQYF. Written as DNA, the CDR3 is TGTGCCAGCAGCCAATTGAGCGGGCCCCAAGAGACCCAGTACTTC.